These 5 T cell receptor beta chains were sequenced from one sample in a study of blood T cell repertoires in COVID-19. The assay was immunoSEQ multiplex PCR, and TCRdb's table has in-frame clones only and misses some. This table holds 150,000 to 200,000 clones, roughly 74% found once. Sequenced material: peripheral blood. All receptors derive from a woman aged 80 or older with acute or convalescent COVID-19.

This clone was observed a handful of times. The rearrangement joins TRBV4-2 to TRBJ2-1; no clear D. Trimming pared 1 base from V and 9 bases from J, leaving 10 bases between. CDR3 size: 13 residues. Germline lookup yields CDR1 LGHNA and CDR2 YNFKEQ. The CDR3 sequence: CASSQAQTGEQFF. The CDR3 bases are TGTGCCAGCAGCCAAGCCCAAACGGGTGAGCAGTTCTTC.

The rearrangement joins TRBV27 to TRBJ2-3; maybe TRBD1 (5 bases). This CDR3 has 15 residues. Deletions cut 2 bases from V and 7 bases from J, with 16 bases between. Germline V CDR1 and CDR2: MNHEY, SMNVEV (reference sequence). The CDR3 spells CASSLIGQGRNTQYF. The CDR3 region has the DNA TGTGCCAGCAGTTTAATAGGGCAGGGAAGAAATACGCAGTATTTT.

This chain connects TRBV3-1 (or the pseudogene TRBV3-2) to TRBJ1-2; 7 nucleotides match TRBD1. Germline assignment: CDR1 LGHDT and CDR2 YNNKEL (reference sequence). This CDR3 spans 15 amino acids. J was trimmed by 4 bases and V by 0 bases; bases with no gene match: 5. CDR3 in DNA: TGTGCCAGCAGCCAAGAACAGGGGAGAGGCTATGGCTACACCTTC. This encodes CASSQEQGRGYGYTF.

In regard to this clone: Other DNA sequences of this sample code for an identical CDR3. DNA for the CDR3: TGTGCCAGTCGGGGGGGCGGCTACACCTTC. This gives the protein CASRGGGYTF. The chain employs TRBV6-5 and TRBJ1-2; a possible D gene is TRBD1 (6 bases). V was trimmed by 9 bases and J by 8 bases, leaving 10 bases between them. The V gene's germline CDR1 is MNHEY and CDR2 SVGAGI. There are 10 residues in the CDR3.

The chain carries TRBV9 and TRBJ2-3; TRBD2 might be the D (6 bases). The germline gives CDR1 SGDLS, CDR2 YYNGEE. V gave up 6 bases and J gave up 2 bases, with 13 bases separating them. This CDR3 spans 14 amino acids. Here the CDR3 reads CASNQAGFTDTQYF. The CDR3 DNA follows: TGTGCCAGCAATCAGGCGGGATTCACAGATACGCAGTATTTT.